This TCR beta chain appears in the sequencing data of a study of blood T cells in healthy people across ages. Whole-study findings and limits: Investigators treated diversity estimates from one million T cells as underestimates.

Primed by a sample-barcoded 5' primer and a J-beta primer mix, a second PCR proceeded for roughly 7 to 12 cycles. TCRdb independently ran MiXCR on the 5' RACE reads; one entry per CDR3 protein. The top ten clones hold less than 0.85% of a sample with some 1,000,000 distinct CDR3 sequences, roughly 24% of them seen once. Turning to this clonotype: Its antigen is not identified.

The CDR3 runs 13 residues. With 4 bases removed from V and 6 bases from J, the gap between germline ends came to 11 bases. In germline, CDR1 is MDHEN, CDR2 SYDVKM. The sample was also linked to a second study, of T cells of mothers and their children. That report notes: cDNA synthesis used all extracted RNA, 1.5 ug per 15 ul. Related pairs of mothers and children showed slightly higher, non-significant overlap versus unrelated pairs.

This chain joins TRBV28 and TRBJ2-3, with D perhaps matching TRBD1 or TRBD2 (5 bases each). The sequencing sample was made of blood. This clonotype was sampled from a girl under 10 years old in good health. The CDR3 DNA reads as TGTGCCAGCAGTTGGGGGAGAAGGGATACGCAGTATTTT. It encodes CASSWGRRDTQYF.